This T cell receptor beta chain was identified during a study of shared clonotypes between healthy human individuals. Germline trimming cut 2 bases from V and 1 base from J; bases unmatched to any gene: 5. This CDR3 comprises 15 residues. The germline CDR1 and CDR2 sequences are SGHRS and YFSETQ. The investigators split CD4+ cells into a CD45RA+ naive subset and a CD45RA-negative memory subset. The authors ran the assay at deep level. Replicate PCRs run on sorted subsets employed around 200 ng DNA, approximately 30,000 T cell genomes. Profiling relied on immunoSEQ multiplex PCR, and the TCRdb table lists in-frame clones only, not all of them. The sample comprises some 2.4 million clones, over 85% of which are singletons, and about 0.38% rests with the top ten.

Material: naive CD4+ T cells from PBMCs. As for subset: CD45RA+ positively selected. The TCR comes from a young man in good health. Some clones in this sample may be carry-over from other donors' samples. The rearrangement joins TRBV5-1 to TRBJ1-1; 7 nucleotides align to TRBD1. The CDR3 nucleotides read TGCGCCAGCAGCTTCGGGGACAGCAAGAACACTGAAGCTTTCTTT. Encoded protein: CASSFGDSKNTEAFF. Looking up the rest from reference TRBV5-1 and TRBJ1-1 gives the full variable domain: KAGVTQTPRYLIKTRGQQVTLSCSPISGHRSVSWYQQTPGQGLQFLFEYFSETQRNKGNFPGRFSGRQFSNSRSEMNVSTLELGDSALYLCASSFGDSKNTEAFFGQGTRLTVV.